Reported below is one T cell receptor (beta chain). The antigen remains undetermined. The source of the sample is a study of pediatric ulcerative colitis. During colonoscopy, one to two rectal pinch biopsies were collected. Ulcerative colitis patients received no immunosuppressive medication before the diagnostic colonoscopy. The repertoire was sequenced with immunoSEQ multiplex PCR; TCRdb's copy has only in-frame clones and lacks some. The sample holds 40,000 to 55,000 clones, roughly 79% seen once. Germline values: CDR1 SGHRS, CDR2 YFSETQ. Trimming shortened V by 4 bases and J by 5 bases, and 18 bases separated the two germline ends. The CDR3 length is 15 residues. Study-wide findings and caveats: Ulcerative colitis patients shared more blood-rectal clones than controls.

V is TRBV5-1 and J is TRBJ1-2; a weak D match, TRBD1 (5 bases). The sample consisted of gut tissue. The sequence derives from a girl aged 10 to 17 with moderate ulcerative colitis. The CDR3 region has the DNA TGCGCCAGCAGCCCCCGGCGGGACTTTTGGTATGGCTACACCTTC. It translates to CASSPRRDFWYGYTF.